Presented here are 14 T cell receptor beta chains from one specimen sequenced in a study of blood T cell repertoires in COVID-19. Sequenced by immunoSEQ multiplex PCR; TCRdb stores in-frame clones only, minus some. The sample contains fewer than 130,000 clones, about 70% of which appear only once. Source material: peripheral blood. The source is a woman in her sixties or seventies with acute or convalescent COVID-19.

CDR3 sequence: CASSLEGTGMGSPLHF. The CDR3 DNA is TGTGCCAGCAGCCTGGAAGGGACAGGGATGGGTTCACCCCTCCACTTT. The genes are TRBV11-2 and TRBJ1-6; 9 bases agree with TRBD1. Germline CDR1 reads SGHAT; CDR2 reads FQNNGV. J gave up 9 bases and V 5 bases, and 11 bases lay outside the gene matches. CDR3 length: 16 residues.

The DNA for the CDR3 is TGTGCCAGTACAGTCGACAACAGGGGGATGAGTCCGAACACTGAAGCTTTCTTT. Its protein is CASTVDNRGMSPNTEAFF. The J gene is TRBJ1-1, the V gene TRBV7-6, with 8 bases matching TRBD1. CDR3 length: 18 amino acids. Germline V gene data show CDR1 as SGHVS and CDR2 as FNYEAQ. V was clipped by 9 bases and J by 1 base; unmatched bases: 19.

This clone was observed a few times. The chain recombines TRBV30 with TRBJ2-7; D may be TRBD1 (5 bases). V was pared by 0 bases and J by 2 bases, with 11 bases between. This CDR3 spans 14 amino acids. Germline V gene lookup returns CDR1 GTSNPN and CDR2 SVGIG (reference sequence). The CDR3 bases are TGTGCCTGGAGTGTACTCGCAGGGCCCTACGAGCAGTACTTC. Encoded protein: CAWSVLAGPYEQYF.

The V and J genes are TRBV28 and TRBJ2-3; 9 bases match TRBD1. CDR1 is MDHEN, CDR2 SYDVKM, per germline. J was trimmed by 2 bases and V by 3 bases; bases with no gene match: 6. The CDR3 is 16 amino acids. The CDR3 loop reads CASSFPQGAHTDTQYF. Written as DNA, the CDR3 is TGTGCCAGCAGTTTCCCACAGGGGGCCCACACAGATACGCAGTATTTT.

The CDR3 DNA sequence: TGTGCCAGCAGCTTCGGGACGGGGGGCGATCAGCCCCAGCATTTT. It translates to CASSFGTGGDQPQHF. This chain connects TRBV3-1 (or the pseudogene TRBV3-2) to TRBJ1-5; tentatively, D is TRBD1 (6 bases). This CDR3 region has 15 residues. Germline assignment: CDR1 LGHDT and CDR2 YNNKEL (reference sequence). Trimming took 5 bases from V and 5 from J, leaving 16 bases between them.

CDR3 amino acids: CASSAVAGGLPTDTQYF. CDR3 DNA sequence: TGTGCCAGCAGTGCTGTAGCGGGGGGCCTACCCACAGATACGCAGTATTTT. The chain couples TRBV6-1 to TRBJ2-3, with 10 bases fitting TRBD2. The CDR3 loop spans 17 amino acids. CDR1 MNHNS and CDR2 SASEGT come from the germline V gene. The V and J ends lost 4 bases and 2 bases, in that order; junction bases with no gene match: 9.

The chain joins TRBV30 to TRBJ2-1; 7 positions agree with TRBD2. The germline CDR1 and CDR2 sequences are GTSNPN and SVGIG (reference sequence). V was clipped by 1 base and J by 0 bases; unmatched bases: 12. The CDR3 contains 18 residues. CDR3 region: CAWSETSRGGSSYNEQFF. The CDR3 DNA reads TGTGCCTGGAGTGAAACCTCGCGCGGGGGAAGCTCCTACAATGAGCAGTTCTTC. The variable domain in full, completed from reference TRBV30 and TRBJ2-1, reads SQTIHQWPATLVQPVGSPLSLECTVEGTSNPNLYWYRQAAGRGLQLLFYSVGIGQISSEVPQNLSASRPQDRQFILSSKKLLLSDSGFYLCAWSETSRGGSSYNEQFFGPGTRLTVL.

The V gene is TRBV5-6, the J gene TRBJ1-3; 8 nucleotides line up with TRBD1. Germline V CDR1 and CDR2: SGHDT, YYEEEE. This CDR3 is 16 amino acids long. V was clipped by 2 bases and J by 9 bases; unmatched bases: 13. This CDR3 reads CASSFRDATGAATIYF. CDR3 sequence (DNA): TGTGCCAGCAGCTTTCGGGACGCGACAGGGGCCGCCACCATATATTTT.

J is TRBJ1-2 and V is TRBV2; possible D gene TRBD1, 6 bases. Trimming stripped 8 bases from V and 5 bases from J, with 24 bases between. The CDR3 is 16 residues long. Germline loops: CDR1 SNHLY, CDR2 FYNNEI. The CDR3 here is CASGGDGTTVAYGYTF. The CDR3 bases are TGTGCCAGCGGAGGCGATGGGACAACAGTCGCATATGGCTACACCTTC.

The gene calls are TRBV7-2 and TRBJ1-5; no firm D call. The germline V gene encodes CDR1 SGHTA and CDR2 FQGNSA. This CDR3 has 14 residues. Trimming removed 4 bases from V and 4 bases from J, with 11 bases in between. CDR3 DNA sequence: TGTGCCAGCAGCTCGTTATCGGGGAATCAGCCCCAGCATTTT. This translates into CASSSLSGNQPQHF.

The sample holds a few counts of this clone. The chain recombines TRBV4-3 with TRBJ1-5; D gene uncertain. This CDR3 has 13 amino acids. V lost 0 bases and J lost 6, with 6 bases in between. The germline CDR1 and CDR2 sequences are LGHNA and YSLEER. The CDR3 reads CASSQERVQPQHF. DNA of the CDR3: TGCGCCAGCAGCCAAGAACGAGTTCAGCCCCAGCATTTT.

The CDR3 DNA sequence: TGTGCCAGCAGCCAAGACCAACTAGCGACCGGGGAGCTGTTTTTT. This sequence encodes CASSQDQLATGELFF. The chain is built from TRBV4-2 and TRBJ2-2; TRBD2 matches 7 bases. Unmatched junction bases numbered 3, after V lost 0 bases and J lost 5 bases. Germline CDR1 is LGHNA and CDR2 is YNFKEQ. The CDR3 has 15 residues.

The chain has TRBV7-3 and TRBJ2-3; TRBD2 matches 8 bases. The CDR3 runs 16 residues. The trim removed 5 bases at V and 2 bases at J, leaving 9 bases unmatched. Germline values: CDR1 SGHTA, CDR2 FQGTGA. CDR3 loop: CASSQPGGAATDTQYF. In nucleotides, the CDR3 is TGTGCCAGCAGCCAACCCGGGGGGGCCGCCACAGATACGCAGTATTTT.

This clone was observed a single time. The V gene is TRBV30, the J gene TRBJ2-1; 9 bases fit TRBD2. This CDR3 contains 18 residues. The junction had 20 bases not matched to a gene; V was cut back by 5 bases and J by 6 bases. Germline V gives CDR1 GTSNPN, CDR2 SVGIG (reference sequence). The CDR3 region has the DNA TGTGCCTGGTCCAAAGCCGCCCACGTAGGACTAGCGAGCAATGAGCAGTTCTTC. Its translation: CAWSKAAHVGLASNEQFF.